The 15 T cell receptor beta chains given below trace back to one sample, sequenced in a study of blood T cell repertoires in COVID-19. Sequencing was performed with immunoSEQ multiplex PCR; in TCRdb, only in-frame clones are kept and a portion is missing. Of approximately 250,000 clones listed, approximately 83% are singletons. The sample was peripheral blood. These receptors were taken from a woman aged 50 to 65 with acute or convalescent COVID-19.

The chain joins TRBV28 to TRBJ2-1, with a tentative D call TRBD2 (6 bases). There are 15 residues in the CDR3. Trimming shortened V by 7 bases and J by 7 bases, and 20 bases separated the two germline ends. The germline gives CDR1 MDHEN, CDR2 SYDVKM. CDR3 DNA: TGTGCCAGCACCCGATCCCGGAGGGCGGGGAATGAGCAGTTCTTC. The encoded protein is CASTRSRRAGNEQFF.

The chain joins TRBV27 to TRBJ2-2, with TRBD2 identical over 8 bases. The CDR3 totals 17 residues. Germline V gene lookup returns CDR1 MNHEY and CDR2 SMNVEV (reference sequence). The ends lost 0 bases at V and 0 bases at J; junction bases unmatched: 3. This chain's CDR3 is CASSLSPGLANTGELFF. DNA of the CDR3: TGTGCCAGCAGTTTATCTCCGGGACTAGCGAACACCGGGGAGCTGTTTTTT.

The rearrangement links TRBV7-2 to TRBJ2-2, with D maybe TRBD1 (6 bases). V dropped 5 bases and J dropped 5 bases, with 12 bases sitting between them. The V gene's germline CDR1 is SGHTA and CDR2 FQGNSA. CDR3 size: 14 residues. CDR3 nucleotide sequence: TGTGCCAGCAGCGAGCAGGGGATAACCGGGGAGCTGTTTTTT. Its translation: CASSEQGITGELFF.

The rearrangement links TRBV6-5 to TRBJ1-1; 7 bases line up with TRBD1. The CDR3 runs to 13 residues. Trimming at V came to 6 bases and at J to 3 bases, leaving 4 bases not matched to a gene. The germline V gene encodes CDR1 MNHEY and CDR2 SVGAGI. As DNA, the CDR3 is TGTGCCAGCAGCCGGGGACAGTACACTGAAGCTTTCTTT. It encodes CASSRGQYTEAFF.

This CDR3 is CASSQRAGVGNTIYF. CDR3 sequence (DNA): TGTGCCAGCAGCCAAAGGGCAGGGGTAGGAAACACCATATATTTT. The V and J genes are TRBV7-8 and TRBJ1-3; weak D call: TRBD1 (6 bases). Trimming took off 5 bases at V and 4 bases at J, with 15 bases between the two ends. The germline gives CDR1 SGHVS, CDR2 FQNEAQ. The CDR3 spans 15 residues.

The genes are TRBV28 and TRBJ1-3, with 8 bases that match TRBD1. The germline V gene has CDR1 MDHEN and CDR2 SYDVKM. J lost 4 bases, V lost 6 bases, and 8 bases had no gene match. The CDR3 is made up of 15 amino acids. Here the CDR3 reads CASSYGQGPGNTIYF. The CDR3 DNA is TGTGCCAGCAGCTACGGACAGGGCCCCGGAAACACCATATATTTT.

This CDR3 reads CASSLGHSTNYGYTF. The CDR3 bases are TGTGCCAGCAGCTTGGGGCACTCCACCAACTATGGCTACACCTTC. V and J are TRBV7-2 and TRBJ1-2, with D tentatively TRBD1 (5 bases). V was cut by 3 bases and J by 2 bases, with 13 bases left in between. This CDR3 spans 15 amino acids. CDR1 SGHTA and CDR2 FQGNSA come from the germline V gene.

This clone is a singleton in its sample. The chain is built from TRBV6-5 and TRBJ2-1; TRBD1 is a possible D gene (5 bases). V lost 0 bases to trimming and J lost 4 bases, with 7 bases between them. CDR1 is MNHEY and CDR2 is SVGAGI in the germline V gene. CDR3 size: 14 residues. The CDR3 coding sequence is TGTGCCAGCAGTTACTCGAAGGGGTACAATGAGCAGTTCTTC. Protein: CASSYSKGYNEQFF.

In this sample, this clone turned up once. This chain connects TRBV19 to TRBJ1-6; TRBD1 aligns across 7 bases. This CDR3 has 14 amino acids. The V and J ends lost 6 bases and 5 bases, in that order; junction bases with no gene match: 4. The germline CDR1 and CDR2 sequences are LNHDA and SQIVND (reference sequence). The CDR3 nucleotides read TGTGCCAGTAGCGGGACAGCGAATAATTCACCCCTCCACTTT. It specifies CASSGTANNSPLHF.

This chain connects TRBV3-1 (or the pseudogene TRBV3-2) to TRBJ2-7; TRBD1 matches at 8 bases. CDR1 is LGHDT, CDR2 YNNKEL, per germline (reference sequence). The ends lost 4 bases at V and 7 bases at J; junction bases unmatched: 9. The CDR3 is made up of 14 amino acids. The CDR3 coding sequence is TGTGCCAGCAGCCCGCAGGTGACAGGGGTGGAGCAGTACTTC. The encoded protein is CASSPQVTGVEQYF.

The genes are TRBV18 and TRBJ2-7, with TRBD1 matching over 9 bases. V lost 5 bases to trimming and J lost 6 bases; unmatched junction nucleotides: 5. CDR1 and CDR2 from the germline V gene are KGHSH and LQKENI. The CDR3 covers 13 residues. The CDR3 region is CASSSGTGFEQYF. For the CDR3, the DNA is TGTGCCAGCTCATCCGGGACAGGGTTCGAGCAGTACTTC.

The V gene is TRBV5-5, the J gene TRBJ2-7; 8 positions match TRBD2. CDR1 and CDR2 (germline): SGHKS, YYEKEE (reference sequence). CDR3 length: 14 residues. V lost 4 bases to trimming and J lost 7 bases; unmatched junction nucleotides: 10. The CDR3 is CASSARTSSGEQYF. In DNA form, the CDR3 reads TGTGCCAGCAGCGCCAGGACTAGCTCGGGGGAGCAGTACTTC.

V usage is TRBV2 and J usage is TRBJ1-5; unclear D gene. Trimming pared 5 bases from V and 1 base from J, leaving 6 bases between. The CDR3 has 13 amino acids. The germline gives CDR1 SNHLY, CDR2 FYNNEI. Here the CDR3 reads CASSSESNQPQHF. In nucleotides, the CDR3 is TGTGCCAGCAGTAGTGAGAGCAATCAGCCCCAGCATTTT.

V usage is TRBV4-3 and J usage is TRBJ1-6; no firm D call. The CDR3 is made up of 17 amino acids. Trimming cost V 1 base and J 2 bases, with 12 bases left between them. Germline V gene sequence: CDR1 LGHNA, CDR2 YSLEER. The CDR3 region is CASSQGSRGTYNSPLHF. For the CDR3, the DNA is TGCGCCAGCAGCCAAGGATCGCGCGGAACCTATAATTCACCCCTCCACTTT.

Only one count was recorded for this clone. CDR3 DNA sequence: TGTGCCATCAGTGAGTCGAGCGTTGCAAATACTGAAGCTTTCTTT. Amino acids: CAISESSVANTEAFF. The V and J genes are TRBV10-3 and TRBJ1-1; D uncertain. This CDR3 spans 15 amino acids. Germline lookup yields CDR1 ENHRY and CDR2 SYGVKD. V was trimmed by 0 bases and J by 5 bases, leaving 13 bases between them.